This T cell receptor (beta chain) emerged from a study of blood T cells in healthy people across ages. Alongside a J-beta primer mix, a sample-barcoded 5' primer served in a second PCR lasting 7 to 11 cycles. Each sample provided no less than 2.5 million CDR3-containing paired-end reads. TCRdb processed the 5' RACE reads anew with MiXCR; each CDR3 protein has one entry. The repertoire holds under 1,100,000 distinct CDR3 sequences, with roughly 24% as singletons. This CDR3 has 16 residues. After removal of 4 bases from V and 7 bases from J, the junction contained 7 bases not matched to a gene. This same sample was also part of a study on T cells of mothers and their children. This second study notes: The donor cohort consisted of three healthy Caucasian mothers and their six children. No persistent microchimeric T cell clones were detected at around 100 clones per million clonotypes sensitivity.

This sequence originates from a girl aged 2-15 years in good health. The sequenced sample consisted of blood. The chain has TRBV12-3 or TRBV12-4 and TRBJ2-1; 13 bases fit TRBD2. The CDR3 bases are TGTGCCAGCAGTTCGAGGACTAGCGGGAGTTCGAATGAGCAGTTCTTC. This codes for CASSSRTSGSSNEQFF.